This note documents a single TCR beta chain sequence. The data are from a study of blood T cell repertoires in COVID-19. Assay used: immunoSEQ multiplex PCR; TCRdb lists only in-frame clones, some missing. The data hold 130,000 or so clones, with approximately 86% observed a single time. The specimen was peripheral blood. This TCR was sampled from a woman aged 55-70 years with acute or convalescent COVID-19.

The CDR3, as DNA: TGTGCCAGCAGCCCTCAAAGGGGGGGCATTTACGAGCAGTACTTC. This translates into CASSPQRGGIYEQYF. The V call is TRBV3-1 (or the pseudogene TRBV3-2), the J call TRBJ2-7; D might be TRBD2 (7 bases). This CDR3 is 15 amino acids long. Germline V gives CDR1 LGHDT, CDR2 YNNKEL (reference sequence). The V and J ends lost 4 bases and 4 bases respectively, with 17 bases between them.